These 12 T cell receptor beta chains were sequenced from one sample in a study of CD8 T cells in ankylosing spondylitis. TCRdb passed the 5' RACE reads through MiXCR, listing each CDR3 protein once. Counted here are roughly 190,000 distinct CDR3 sequences, about 13% occurring once; the ten biggest clones make up approximately 17%. Sequenced: blood, either unsorted or a sorted T cell fraction (not recorded which). All receptors come from a male donor with ankylosing spondylitis or in good health (not recorded which).

The rearrangement uses TRBV15 and TRBJ2-3, with 14 positions matching TRBD2. The CDR3 totals 18 residues. The germline V gene has CDR1 LNHNV and CDR2 YYDKDF (reference sequence). V shed 3 bases and J 7 bases; nucleotides not matched to a gene: 12. The CDR3 loop reads CATSSSSGTSGSIYTQYF. The CDR3 DNA reads TGTGCCACCAGCAGTTCCTCCGGGACTAGCGGGAGTATATATACGCAGTATTTT.

This clonotype appeared a few times. The chain has TRBV27 and TRBJ2-7; D is uncertain. The V end was cut by 2 bases, the J end by 3 bases, with 8 bases between. Per the germline V gene, CDR1 is MNHEY and CDR2 is SMNVEV (reference sequence). CDR3 length: 13 amino acids. DNA for the CDR3: TGTGCCAGCAGTTTAGGGCCGGACTACGAGCAGTACTTC. Its translation: CASSLGPDYEQYF.

Ten or more counts support this clonotype. CDR3 sequence (DNA): TGCAGCGTTGATCTATGGGAGGTCGATACGCAGTATTTT. Its protein is CSVDLWEVDTQYF. V gene TRBV29-1 combines with J gene TRBJ2-3, with D perhaps TRBD2 (6 bases). Germline loops: CDR1 SQVTM, CDR2 ANQGSEA. V lost 3 bases and J lost 6, with 13 bases in between. The CDR3 loop spans 13 amino acids.

This clonotype was detected only a few times. This chain links TRBV29-1 with TRBJ1-2; D call uncertain. Germline values: CDR1 SQVTM, CDR2 ANQGSEA. Trimming took off 7 bases at V and 8 bases at J, with 20 bases between the two ends. The CDR3 spans 13 residues. CDR3 DNA: TGCAGCGCCATTGACGTCAGGCTAAACGGCTACACCTTC. Translating it yields CSAIDVRLNGYTF.

This clonotype showed up just a few times. This chain joins TRBV12-3 or TRBV12-4 and TRBJ2-7; D is possibly TRBD2 (5 bases). V lost 5 bases, J lost 3 bases, and 14 bases lay in between. There are 14 residues in the CDR3. CDR3 nucleotides: TGTGCCAGCAGTCCCCGGACTGACGGCTACGAGCAGTACTTC. Translated: CASSPRTDGYEQYF.

V is TRBV2 and J is TRBJ2-7; the D is unclear. V shed 5 bases and J shed 12 bases, with 11 bases lying between them. The CDR3 consists of 10 residues. CDR1 and CDR2 from the germline V gene are SNHLY and FYNNEI. As DNA, the CDR3 is TGTGCCAGCAGTAGGTCAGAGTGGTACTTC. This encodes CASSRSEWYF.

This clonotype has a handful of counts. The CDR3 DNA is TGTGCCATCAGTGAGTCGGGGGGAGGAAATCAGCCCCAGCATTTT. This codes for CAISESGGGNQPQHF. This rearrangement joins TRBV10-3 to TRBJ1-5; D is possibly TRBD1 (5 bases). The germline V gene encodes CDR1 ENHRY and CDR2 SYGVKD. Trimming removed 0 bases at V and 4 bases at J, with 10 bases between. There are 15 residues in the CDR3.

This chain links TRBV27 with TRBJ2-7, with 7 bases aligning to TRBD2. Trimming removed 5 bases from V and 2 bases from J; junction bases left unmatched: 9. Germline V gene data show CDR1 as MNHEY and CDR2 as SMNVEV (reference sequence). The CDR3 length is 15 residues. CDR3 nucleotide sequence: TGTGCCAGCAGTCAGCTAGCGGATCTTACCTACGAGCAGTACTTC. Protein: CASSQLADLTYEQYF.

This clonotype has only a few counts. The chain couples TRBV20-1 to TRBJ2-7; weak D call: TRBD2 (6 bases). Germline CDR1 reads DFQATT; CDR2 reads SNEGSKA (reference sequence). V was pared by 5 bases and J by 3 bases, with 23 bases between. The CDR3 runs 16 residues. The CDR3 loop reads CSAEGYRGGGDYEQYF. The DNA of the CDR3 is TGCAGTGCTGAGGGGTATAGGGGAGGAGGAGACTACGAGCAGTACTTC.

The V and J genes are TRBV6-5 and TRBJ2-7; D might be TRBD1 or TRBD2, each matching 5 bases. The V end was cut by 0 bases, the J end by 4 bases, with 7 bases between. The CDR3 loop spans 13 amino acids. Germline values: CDR1 MNHEY, CDR2 SVGAGI. CDR3 residues: CASSYSGTYEQYF. As DNA, the CDR3 is TGTGCCAGCAGTTACTCGGGGACGTACGAGCAGTACTTC.

The gene calls are TRBV3-1 and TRBJ2-1, with TRBD2 matching over 10 bases. Unmatched junction bases numbered 8, after V lost 6 bases and J lost 9 bases. The CDR3 runs to 14 residues. Germline V lookup: CDR1 LGHDT, CDR2 YNNKEL (reference sequence). The CDR3 spells CASSLAGEGGEQFF. DNA for the CDR3: TGTGCCAGCAGTCTAGCGGGAGAGGGGGGTGAGCAGTTCTTC.

The V gene is TRBV5-1, the J gene TRBJ2-1, with D possibly matching TRBD1 (5 bases). CDR1 is SGHRS and CDR2 is YFSETQ in the germline V gene. V lost 4 bases and J lost 4, with 9 bases in between. The CDR3 sequence is 13 residues long. CDR3 nucleotide sequence: TGCGCCAGCAGCATGGACACATACAATGAGCAGTTCTTC. As protein: CASSMDTYNEQFF.